The TCR beta chain under discussion was sequenced for a study of blood T cells in healthy people across ages. V gave up 7 bases and J gave up 3 bases; unmatched junction bases: 6. The CDR3 spans 14 residues. From germline, CDR1 is MNHEY and CDR2 SVGEGT. For the second PCR, which ran for about 6 to 11 cycles, a sample-barcoded 5' primer and a J-beta primer mix were used. Tags on each cDNA molecule came from a template-switch adaptor with 12 random nucleotides. TCRdb redid the calling of the 5' RACE reads with MiXCR, one entry per CDR3 protein. The sample contains approximately 900,000 distinct CDR3 sequences, roughly 52% of which appear only once.

The source material was blood. The chain recombines TRBV6-2 or TRBV6-3 with TRBJ2-1; 7 nucleotides match TRBD2. The TCR was taken from a man aged 25-45 years in good health. The CDR3 protein is CASIPSGVYNEQFF. The CDR3 region has the DNA TGTGCCAGCATCCCGAGCGGGGTCTACAATGAGCAGTTCTTC.